Below are 31 T cell receptor beta chains sequenced from a single sample in a study of cytomegalovirus exposure and HLA in healthy donors. It was with 60 Vbeta and 13 Jbeta primers that the PCR ran. Profiled with immunoSEQ multiplex PCR; TCRdb holds only in-frame clones, not every one. The sample totals approximately 150,000 clones. The sample was PBMCs. Receptor source: a woman between 45 and 60 years old in good health and CMV-seronegative.

The rearrangement links TRBV15 to TRBJ2-7; 7 positions agree with TRBD2. Germline CDR1 and CDR2: LNHNV and YYDKDF (reference sequence). This CDR3 is 15 amino acids long. V trimming: 0 bases; J trimming: 0 bases; junction bases outside the gene matches: 2. The chain's CDR3 is CATSREAGSSYEQYF. The CDR3, as DNA: TGTGCCACCAGCAGAGAAGCGGGGTCCTCCTACGAGCAGTACTTC. Full variable domain (rest looked up from reference TRBV15 and TRBJ2-7): DAMVIQNPRYQVTQFGKPVTLSCSQTLNHNVMYWYQQKSSQAPKLLFHYYDKDFNNEADTPDNFQSRRPNTSFCFLDIRSPGLGDTAMYLCATSREAGSSYEQYFGPGTRLTVT.

The V call is TRBV9, the J call TRBJ2-7, with D perhaps matching TRBD2 (5 bases). V was pared by 3 bases and J by 1 base, with 8 bases between. The CDR3 covers 13 residues. Germline V gene sequence: CDR1 SGDLS, CDR2 YYNGEE. The CDR3 coding sequence is TGTGCCAGCAGCGGCCGGGATTCCTACGAGCAGTACTTC. As protein: CASSGRDSYEQYF. Variable domain in full (rest from reference TRBV9 and TRBJ2-7): DSGVTQTPKHLITATGQRVTLRCSPRSGDLSVYWYQQSLDQGLQFLIQYYNGEERAKGNILERFSAQQFPDLHSELNLSSLELGDSALYFCASSGRDSYEQYFGPGTRLTVT.

Details on this clone: The sample carries other DNA sequences with the same CDR3. V and J are TRBV30 and TRBJ1-5; D ambiguous. Looked up from germline, CDR1 is GTSNPN and CDR2 is SVGIG (reference sequence). V was shortened by 3 bases and J by 1 base, with 7 bases between the two germline ends. The CDR3 spans 13 residues. CDR3 protein: CAWSVRSNQPQHF. DNA for the CDR3: TGTGCCTGGAGCGTGCGAAGCAATCAGCCCCAGCATTTT.

The chain is built from TRBV28 and TRBJ2-7, with a tentative D call TRBD2 (7 bases). There are 15 residues in the CDR3. Trimming shortened V by 2 bases and J by 1 base, and 12 bases separated the two germline ends. The germline V gene has CDR1 MDHEN and CDR2 SYDVKM. In DNA, the CDR3 is TGTGCCAGCAGTTTACGGGGAGGGGGGTCCTACGAGCAGTACTTC. Its protein is CASSLRGGGSYEQYF.

CDR3 in DNA: TGTGCCAGCAGCACACTTCTGGACAGGGTGCACGAGCAGTACTTC. Translation: CASSTLLDRVHEQYF. The gene calls are TRBV5-6 and TRBJ2-7; TRBD1 aligns across 8 bases. Germline CDR1 reads SGHDT; CDR2 reads YYEEEE. This CDR3 is built from 15 residues. V dropped 4 bases and J dropped 5; count of bases not matched to a gene: 11.

The chain has TRBV6-1 and TRBJ1-5; 9 positions match TRBD1. Germline assignment: CDR1 MNHNS and CDR2 SASEGT. The CDR3 is made up of 15 amino acids. Trimming took 4 bases from V and 7 from J; bases not matched to a gene: 8. In nucleotides, the CDR3 is TGTGCCAGCAGTGGGGAGGGACAGGGCGGACAGCCCCAGCATTTT. This sequence encodes CASSGEGQGGQPQHF.

V usage is TRBV30 and J usage is TRBJ1-5, with 7 positions matching TRBD1. Per the germline V gene, CDR1 is GTSNPN and CDR2 is SVGIG (reference sequence). The CDR3 totals 14 residues. With 2 bases clipped from V and 5 bases from J, the junction kept 6 bases outside the gene matches. CDR3 sequence reads: CAWSMGTGDQPQHF. CDR3 nucleotide sequence: TGTGCCTGGAGTATGGGCACAGGGGATCAGCCCCAGCATTTT. Full variable domain (rest looked up from reference TRBV30 and TRBJ1-5): SQTIHQWPATLVQPVGSPLSLECTVEGTSNPNLYWYRQAAGRGLQLLFYSVGIGQISSEVPQNLSASRPQDRQFILSSKKLLLSDSGFYLCAWSMGTGDQPQHFGDGTRLSIL.

V is TRBV7-8 and J is TRBJ2-3; 12 positions agree with TRBD2. CDR3 length: 17 residues. Trimming cost V 5 bases and J 2 bases; bases outside gene matches: 8. Germline V gives CDR1 SGHVS, CDR2 FQNEAQ. The CDR3 DNA follows: TGTGCCAGCAGCCCGCATAGACTAGCGGGGGCCACAGATACGCAGTATTTT. Amino acids: CASSPHRLAGATDTQYF.

CDR3 sequence reads: CASSYTGGFSNEQYF. The CDR3 region has the DNA TGTGCCAGCTCGTACACAGGGGGGTTCAGTAACGAGCAGTACTTC. The V call is TRBV18, the J call TRBJ2-7, with 8 bases lining up with TRBD1. The V and J ends lost 6 bases and 5 bases, in that order; junction bases with no gene match: 12. The CDR3 is 15 amino acids. Germline V CDR1 and CDR2: KGHSH, LQKENI.

V gene TRBV19 combines with J gene TRBJ1-2; 9 bases agree with TRBD1. With V trimmed by 5 bases and J by 8 bases, 12 bases remained unmatched. Germline lookup yields CDR1 LNHDA and CDR2 SQIVND (reference sequence). The CDR3 consists of 15 residues. The CDR3 here is CASSQWTGVPGGYTF. The CDR3 nucleotides are TGTGCCAGTAGTCAGTGGACAGGGGTTCCTGGCGGCTACACCTTC.

On this clone: A read error may produce the germline difference seen at one junction end. The chain carries TRBV2 and TRBJ1-3; the D is unclear. The CDR3 runs 11 residues. Germline loops: CDR1 SNHLY, CDR2 FYNNEI. CDR3 nucleotide sequence: TGTGCCAGCAGTGATCTTCCAGGTGGGCATTTT. It translates to CASSDLPGGHF.

The gene calls are TRBV4-2 and TRBJ2-1; TRBD1 matches 10 bases. V trimming: 5 bases; J trimming: 8 bases; junction bases outside the gene matches: 6. The CDR3 is 14 residues long. Germline V lookup: CDR1 LGHNA, CDR2 YNFKEQ. CDR3 coding DNA: TGTGCCAGCAGCGCCGGGACAGGGGACGATGAGCAGTTCTTC. This translates into CASSAGTGDDEQFF.

V gene TRBV5-4 combines with J gene TRBJ1-4, with a tentative D call TRBD1 (6 bases). Germline values: CDR1 SGHNT, CDR2 YYREEE (reference sequence). This CDR3 has 15 amino acids. The V end lost 4 bases, the J end lost 5 bases, and 15 bases lay between the germline ends. The CDR3 DNA reads as TGTGCCAGCAGCCACCAAAGAGGGGGAAATGAAAAACTGTTTTTT. It is translated as CASSHQRGGNEKLFF.

The CDR3 region has the DNA TGCGCCAGCAGCTTGGAAGGGGGCCGGCAAGAGACCCAGTACTTC. Translating it yields CASSLEGGRQETQYF. V usage is TRBV5-1 and J usage is TRBJ2-5, with TRBD1 matching over 7 bases. Trimming removed 0 bases from V and 2 bases from J; junction bases left unmatched: 4. The CDR3 has 15 amino acids. CDR1 and CDR2 from the germline V gene are SGHRS and YFSETQ.

The CDR3 here is CASSPRPEGNTEAFF. CDR3 DNA: TGTGCCAGCTCACCCAGGCCGGAAGGGAACACTGAAGCTTTCTTT. J is TRBJ1-1 and V is TRBV18, with D hard to call. In germline, CDR1 is KGHSH, CDR2 LQKENI. There are 15 residues in the CDR3. Trimming removed 3 bases at V and 1 base at J, with 12 bases between.

The rearrangement uses TRBV30 and TRBJ2-2; 9 nucleotides agree with TRBD2. Germline V gene lookup returns CDR1 GTSNPN and CDR2 SVGIG (reference sequence). The CDR3 contains 15 residues. The V and J ends lost 0 bases and 2 bases, in that order; junction bases with no gene match: 1. The DNA of the CDR3 is TGTGCCTGGAGTGTACTAGCGGGTAACACCGGGGAGCTGTTTTTT. Its protein product is CAWSVLAGNTGELFF.

The CDR3 loop reads CAKSSGNTIYF. CDR3 in DNA: TGCGCCAAGAGCTCTGGAAACACCATATATTTT. The chain recombines TRBV10-1 with TRBJ1-3; D gene unclear. V lost 10 bases and J 0 bases, leaving 4 bases between the germline ends. Germline loops: CDR1 WNHNN, CDR2 SYGVQD (reference sequence). CDR3 length: 11 residues.

The V call is TRBV6-5, the J call TRBJ1-3; TRBD1 might be the D (6 bases). CDR1 is MNHEY and CDR2 is SVGAGI in the germline V gene. Trimming stripped 5 bases from V and 5 bases from J, with 10 bases between. CDR3 length equals 13 residues. As DNA, the CDR3 is TGTGCCAGCAGTCGAACAGGGAGAAACACCATATATTTT. This sequence encodes CASSRTGRNTIYF.

The rearrangement joins TRBV7-6 to TRBJ1-2, with 9 bases lining up with TRBD1. V was pared by 5 bases and J by 5 bases, with 12 bases of the junction left unmatched. CDR3 length: 16 amino acids. Germline V gene sequence: CDR1 SGHVS, CDR2 FNYEAQ. CDR3 bases: TGTGCCAGCAGCCCCTTACCGGGACAGGGAATTTATGGCTACACCTTC. Protein: CASSPLPGQGIYGYTF.

The chain joins TRBV7-9 to TRBJ2-1; 8 bases line up with TRBD2. The CDR3 is 13 residues long. Germline V gives CDR1 SEHNR, CDR2 FQNEAQ (reference sequence). The junction had 7 bases not matched to a gene; V was cut back by 2 bases and J by 13 bases. The DNA of the CDR3 is TGTGCCAGCAGCTTATTACCGGGGACTAGTCAGTTCTTC. Translated, it gives CASSLLPGTSQFF.

J is TRBJ2-7 and V is TRBV12-5, with D possibly being TRBD1 (5 bases). CDR1 LGHNT and CDR2 FRNRAP come from the germline V gene. The germline V and J ends were trimmed by 6 bases and 0 bases, with 9 bases remaining between them. The CDR3 covers 13 residues. This CDR3 reads CASGKGRSYEQYF. As DNA, the CDR3 is TGTGCTAGTGGCAAGGGGCGCTCCTACGAGCAGTACTTC.

The chain couples TRBV6-1 to TRBJ1-1; D not resolved. The germline CDR1 and CDR2 sequences are MNHNS and SASEGT. V shed 3 bases and J shed 3 bases, with 14 bases lying between them. This CDR3 is built from 15 residues. The CDR3 coding sequence is TGTGCCAGCAGTGATAGGAGGGATGGGTACACTGAAGCTTTCTTT. As protein: CASSDRRDGYTEAFF.

The CDR3 reads CASSPAPTPRGGYTF. For the CDR3, the DNA is TGTGCCAGCAGTCCCGCACCGACGCCCCGGGGTGGCTACACCTTC. This rearrangement joins TRBV27 to TRBJ1-2, with unresolved D. Germline CDR1 MNHEY, CDR2 SMNVEV (reference sequence). The CDR3 totals 15 residues. Deletions cut 5 bases from V and 7 bases from J, with 20 bases between.

The chain couples TRBV14 to TRBJ1-1, with D possibly matching TRBD1 (5 bases). V was shortened by 4 bases and J by 5 bases, with 20 bases between the two germline ends. The CDR3 has 16 residues. Germline CDR1 and CDR2: SGHDN and FVKESK. The CDR3 here is CASSPGGKGSWTEAFF. DNA for the CDR3: TGTGCCAGCAGCCCCGGAGGGAAGGGGAGTTGGACTGAAGCTTTCTTT.

The chain recombines TRBV7-3 with TRBJ1-6; 7 nucleotides match TRBD1. The V and J ends lost 1 base and 6 bases, in that order; junction bases with no gene match: 6. This CDR3 comprises 16 residues. Germline V CDR1 and CDR2: SGHTA, FQGTGA. CDR3 sequence reads: CASSLNGAGGNSPLHF. The CDR3 coding sequence is TGTGCCAGCAGCTTAAATGGGGCAGGGGGTAATTCACCCCTCCACTTT.

In nucleotides, the CDR3 is TGTGCCAGCAGCTTAGATAGTCAGGCCTATAATTCACCCCTCCACTTT. As protein: CASSLDSQAYNSPLHF. The V call is TRBV7-2, the J call TRBJ1-6; no clear D gene. Per the germline V gene, CDR1 is SGHTA and CDR2 is FQGNSA. V was cut by 1 base and J by 2 bases, with 9 bases left in between. There are 16 residues in the CDR3.

This chain uses TRBV30 with TRBJ2-7; the D gene is possibly TRBD2 (7 bases). The germline V and J ends were trimmed by 2 bases and 6 bases, with 14 bases remaining between them. Germline-derived CDR1 and CDR2 are GTSNPN and SVGIG (reference sequence). CDR3 size: 13 residues. The CDR3 DNA reads TGTGCCTGGAGTTTGCGGGGGCCAGGCGAGCAGTACTTC. This sequence encodes CAWSLRGPGEQYF.

This sequence joins TRBV7-2 and TRBJ1-2; no clear D gene. The CDR3 extends over 12 amino acids. V lost 5 bases to trimming and J lost 4 bases, with 8 bases between them. Germline V lookup: CDR1 SGHTA, CDR2 FQGNSA. CDR3 region: CASSTNSYGYTF. The CDR3 region has the DNA TGTGCCAGCAGCACGAACAGCTATGGCTACACCTTC. The full variable domain, its missing parts supplied by reference TRBV7-2 and TRBJ1-2, is GAGVSQSPSNKVTEKGKDVELRCDPISGHTALYWYRQSLGQGLEFLIYFQGNSAPDKSGLPSDRFSAERTGGSVSTLTIQRTQQEDSAVYLCASSTNSYGYTFGSGTRLTVV.

The chain links TRBV13 to TRBJ2-3, with 8 bases fitting TRBD1. The CDR3 covers 15 residues. V gave up 5 bases and J gave up 1 base; unmatched junction bases: 5. Germline V gives CDR1 PRHDT, CDR2 FYEKMQ (reference sequence). CDR3 bases: TGTGCCAGCAGCCCACCAGGGGGCGGCACAGATACGCAGTATTTT. This gives the protein CASSPPGGGTDTQYF.

The J gene is TRBJ1-2, the V gene TRBV5-6; D not certain. CDR1 SGHDT and CDR2 YYEEEE come from the germline V gene. With 3 bases removed from V and 8 bases from J, the gap between germline ends came to 17 bases. The CDR3 runs to 14 residues. DNA for the CDR3: TGTGCCAGCAGCTCCTACCCAGGTCCCGGCGGCTACACCTTC. This codes for CASSSYPGPGGYTF.

This chain uses TRBV6-5 with TRBJ2-1; 10 positions match TRBD1. The CDR3 consists of 14 residues. The ends lost 5 bases at V and 10 bases at J; junction bases unmatched: 8. Germline lookup yields CDR1 MNHEY and CDR2 SVGAGI. CDR3 nucleotides: TGTGCCAGCAGTACCGGGACAGGGGTGGAGGAGCAGTTCTTC. Amino acid sequence: CASSTGTGVEEQFF.